This TCR beta chain was documented in a study of blood T cell repertoires in COVID-19. At the level of the study: Donors in the United States, Italy and Spain gave samples during acute or convalescent COVID-19. T cells, B-cell-depleted T cells, or PBMCs supplied cDNA or gDNA.

V lost 11 bases, J lost 5 bases, and 11 bases stayed unmatched. CDR1 is SNHLY, CDR2 FYNNEI, per germline. This CDR3 has 13 amino acids. TCRdb's table, derived via immunoSEQ multiplex PCR, lists solely in-frame clones and lacks some. Among about 210,000 clones listed, around 90% were seen once. This TCR was recovered from a man aged 25 to 40 with acute or convalescent COVID-19. The V and J genes are TRBV2 and TRBJ2-7, with 8 bases identical to TRBD2. Source material: peripheral blood. The CDR3 DNA reads as TGTGCCGGGCAGCGGGAGCTGTTCAACGAGCAGTACTTC. This translates into CAGQRELFNEQYF.